One T cell receptor (beta chain) is described in this entry. Its antigen remains unidentified. Described treatment: treatment-naive control, cytoreductive nephrectomy. The CDR3 is 14 amino acids. The germline V and J ends were trimmed by 5 bases and 0 bases, with 10 bases remaining between them. Per germline, CDR1 SNHLY and CDR2 FYNNEI. This record comes from a study of radiation and T cells in renal cell carcinoma. Findings and limits, study-wide: Dominant CDR3 motifs occupied more repertoire in irradiated than control tumors. Compared with controls, irradiated tumors showed greater TCR clonality.

Data came from immunoSEQ multiplex PCR; TCRdb stores just in-frame clones and leaves some out. Here the sample spans tens of thousands of clones, roughly 60% being singletons. This sequence joins TRBV2 and TRBJ2-5; a possible D gene is TRBD1 (6 bases). This receptor was obtained from a man aged 35 to 55 with renal cell carcinoma. The sequencing here drew on tumor tissue, taken from a patient whose treatment was nephrectomy without radiotherapy. CDR3 in DNA: TGTGCCAGCAGTAGCGACAGGTACCAAGAGACCCAGTACTTC. Encoded protein: CASSSDRYQETQYF.